This passage covers 6 T cell receptor beta chains from one sample sequenced in a study of Ad26.COV2.S vaccination and SARS-CoV-2 variants (dated by TCRdb to about 2021). Interpreted using the paper, the treatment or condition label stands for: 15 to 20 received Ad26.COV2.S at low or high dose, single or two shots; roughly five received placebo; per-sample allocation not given. For vaccine and placebo recipients, the sequenced repertoires came from samples collected on day 63 after the first injection. Libraries were constructed by the immunoSEQ multiplex PCR assay. TCRdb holds this immuneACCESS table with in-frame rearrangements only. Some clones are missing; in checked studies, unresolved V genes explain under half, and the rest has no known cause. Across this sample there are about 350,000 clones, with approximately 85% seen only once. The leading ten clones occupy less than 4% of the sample.

The sample was peripheral blood, taken in a trial of Ad26.COV2.S vaccine versus placebo. Receptors originate from a person between 18 and 65 years old who received the Ad26.COV2.S COVID-19 vaccine or a placebo.

This chain links TRBV6-4 with TRBJ2-2; 12 bases match TRBD2. Germline CDR1 and CDR2: MRHNA and SNTAGT. There are 16 residues in the CDR3. The V and J ends lost 10 bases and 0 bases, in that order; junction bases with no gene match: 6. DNA for the CDR3: TGTGCCACCGGACTAGCGGGGAAACCGAACACCGGGGAGCTGTTTTTT. Its translation: CATGLAGKPNTGELFF.

V usage is TRBV3-1 (or the pseudogene TRBV3-2) and J usage is TRBJ1-3; D gene unclear. V was pared by 0 bases and J by 0 bases, with 9 bases between. The CDR3 sequence is 16 residues long. Germline CDR1 reads LGHDT; CDR2 reads YNNKEL (reference sequence). The CDR3 DNA follows: TGTGCCAGCAGCCAAGACTGGACCGTCTCTGGAAACACCATATATTTT. It specifies CASSQDWTVSGNTIYF.

The V gene is TRBV15, the J gene TRBJ2-1; D might be TRBD2 (7 bases). Trimming took 0 bases from V and 8 from J, leaving 23 bases between them. Germline loops: CDR1 LNHNV, CDR2 YYDKDF (reference sequence). This CDR3 is built from 18 residues. CDR3 nucleotides: TGTGCCACCAGCAGAGATGGTTCAAGAGGGGGGACTATCCATGAGCAGTTCTTC. Translation gives CATSRDGSRGGTIHEQFF.

The rearrangement links TRBV28 to TRBJ2-5, with D possibly TRBD1 on 5 matching bases. Germline CDR1 MDHEN, CDR2 SYDVKM. The CDR3 is made up of 13 amino acids. The V end was cut by 5 bases, the J end by 4 bases, with 11 bases between. CDR3 DNA: TGTGCCAGCAGTCCCAGGGTACGAGAGACCCAGTACTTC. Translating it yields CASSPRVRETQYF.

The rearrangement uses TRBV5-1 and TRBJ1-5; no clear D gene. Per germline, CDR1 SGHRS and CDR2 YFSETQ. The CDR3 length is 18 residues. With 0 bases removed from V and 5 bases from J, the gap between germline ends came to 21 bases. CDR3 bases: TGCGCCAGCAGCTTGGTTTTTGGAGTCGCTAACTTTCATCAGCCCCAGCATTTT. Its protein product is CASSLVFGVANFHQPQHF.

The chain uses TRBV6-2 or TRBV6-3 and TRBJ2-3; tentatively, D is TRBD2 (5 bases). CDR3 length: 18 residues. The V gene lost 0 bases and the J gene lost 2 bases, with 18 bases spanning the gap. The V gene's germline CDR1 is MNHEY and CDR2 SVGEGT. This CDR3 is CASSYSGIQAGNTDTQYF. The CDR3 bases are TGTGCCAGCAGTTACTCGGGAATCCAGGCCGGGAACACAGATACGCAGTATTTT.